One and the same sample provided the 26 T cell receptor beta chains below, sequenced in a study of persistence of HIV-infected CD4 T cells. Which antigens these TCRs recognize remains unknown. Lysates of CMV-infected fibroblasts at around 9.8 ug/mL stimulated these cells. Sorting selected CD4+ T cells upregulating both CD40 ligand and CD69. The immunoSEQ assay was version 4, run in survey mode. TCRdb's copy holds only in-frame clones and misses some; the assay was immunoSEQ multiplex PCR. The table has around 20,000 clones, around 82% seen once. This material consisted of CD4+ T cells sorted from PBMCs after approximately 19-hour stimulation, taken from a patient who received antiretroviral therapy. All receptors derive from an adult man with HIV who was CMV-seropositive.

The V call is TRBV7-2, the J call TRBJ2-3, with 9 bases aligning to TRBD1. J gave up 4 bases and V 6 bases, and 5 bases lay outside the gene matches. Looked up from germline, CDR1 is SGHTA and CDR2 is FQGNSA. This CDR3 contains 14 residues. The CDR3: CASRFGTGPDTQYF. Written as DNA, the CDR3 is TGTGCCAGCAGATTTGGGACAGGGCCAGATACGCAGTATTTT.

This rearrangement joins TRBV6-5 to TRBJ2-7; 10 positions match TRBD2. The germline CDR1 and CDR2 sequences are MNHEY and SVGAGI. The CDR3 runs 13 residues. Trimming removed 6 bases from V and 3 bases from J; junction bases left unmatched: 2. The CDR3 sequence is CASRVAGGYEQYF. CDR3 sequence (DNA): TGTGCCAGCAGGGTAGCGGGGGGCTACGAGCAGTACTTC.

The chain has TRBV6-1 and TRBJ1-5; no reliable D call. This CDR3 has 12 residues. The germline CDR1 and CDR2 sequences are MNHNS and SASEGT. Trimming took off 2 bases at V and 10 bases at J, with 9 bases between the two ends. The DNA for the CDR3 is TGTGCCAGCAGTGAATGGGGTCACCCCCAGCATTTT. It encodes CASSEWGHPQHF.

This clone is a singleton in its sample. The chain recombines TRBV24-1 with TRBJ2-6; a weak D match, TRBD2 (6 bases). The germline V gene has CDR1 KGHDR and CDR2 SFDVKD. The germline V and J ends were trimmed by 6 bases and 2 bases, with 10 bases remaining between them. This CDR3 comprises 15 residues. The CDR3 region has the DNA TGTGCCACCAGTCCCGGGGGAACTGGGGCCAACGTCCTGACTTTC. It encodes CATSPGGTGANVLTF.

V gene TRBV5-1 combines with J gene TRBJ2-6; no definite D call. The CDR3 extends over 15 amino acids. Trimming removed 3 bases from V and 0 bases from J, with 7 bases in between. Germline V lookup: CDR1 SGHRS, CDR2 YFSETQ. The CDR3 reads CASSSIDSGANVLTF. The CDR3, as DNA: TGCGCCAGCAGCTCCATTGACTCTGGGGCCAACGTCCTGACTTTC.

The CDR3 nucleotides are TGTGCCAGCAGTTTACAGGGGATTAATGAAAAACTGTTTTTT. Amino acid sequence: CASSLQGINEKLFF. V is TRBV28 and J is TRBJ1-4; possible D gene TRBD1, 6 bases. Germline CDR1 reads MDHEN; CDR2 reads SYDVKM. The CDR3 has 14 residues. Trimming left V 2 bases short and J 4 bases short, with 8 bases between.

For the CDR3, the DNA is TGCGCCAGCAGCTCGCGACAGGGACAGGCTGAACCCCTCCACTTT. Translation gives CASSSRQGQAEPLHF. The chain combines TRBV5-1 with TRBJ1-6; 8 positions agree with TRBD1. CDR3 length: 15 residues. The germline gives CDR1 SGHRS, CDR2 YFSETQ. The ends lost 3 bases at V and 12 bases at J; junction bases unmatched: 11.

This sequence joins TRBV2 and TRBJ1-5; D is possibly TRBD1 (5 bases). Germline assignment: CDR1 SNHLY and CDR2 FYNNEI. CDR3 length: 13 residues. V lost 3 bases, J lost 2 bases, and 5 bases lay in between. The CDR3 nucleotides are TGTGCCAGCAGTGACAGGGGCAATCAGCCCCAGCATTTT. Translation gives CASSDRGNQPQHF.

A word on this clone: Different DNA sequences within this sample yield the same CDR3. J is TRBJ2-2 and V is TRBV7-6; possibly TRBD1 for D (6 bases). CDR3 size: 14 residues. Looked up from germline, CDR1 is SGHVS and CDR2 is FNYEAQ. The V and J ends lost 3 bases and 4 bases respectively, with 9 bases between them. Here the CDR3 reads CASSFQGSTGELFF. The CDR3 DNA reads as TGTGCCAGCAGCTTCCAGGGGAGCACCGGGGAGCTGTTTTTT.

This chain joins TRBV10-3 and TRBJ1-1; D gene uncertain. This CDR3 contains 14 residues. The V end was cut by 4 bases, the J end by 1 base, with 10 bases between. CDR1 ENHRY and CDR2 SYGVKD come from the germline V gene. The CDR3 region has the DNA TGTGCCATCAGTGGCGAGGGCGGGAACACTGAAGCTTTCTTT. Amino acid sequence: CAISGEGGNTEAFF.

CDR3 sequence: CASSLLPGQNTYEQYF. The CDR3 DNA follows: TGTGCCAGCTCCCTTCTTCCGGGACAGAACACCTACGAGCAGTACTTC. The rearrangement uses TRBV18 and TRBJ2-7, with 7 bases lining up with TRBD1. This CDR3 is 16 amino acids long. Looked up from germline, CDR1 is KGHSH and CDR2 is LQKENI. Trimming at V came to 6 bases and at J to 2 bases, leaving 13 bases not matched to a gene. Complete variable domain (other parts from reference TRBV18 and TRBJ2-7): NAGVMQNPRHLVRRRGQEARLRCSPMKGHSHVYWYRQLPEEGLKFMVYLQKENIIDESGMPKERFSAEFPKEGPSILRIQQVVRGDSAAYFCASSLLPGQNTYEQYFGPGTRLTVT.

This clone appeared a single time. The genes are TRBV5-4 and TRBJ1-2, with unresolved D. V was cut by 1 base and J by 8 bases, with 15 bases left in between. CDR1 SGHNT and CDR2 YYREEE come from the germline V gene (reference sequence). The CDR3 is 14 residues long. The CDR3 sequence is CASSLIGTSRGYTF. The CDR3 nucleotides read TGTGCCAGCAGCTTGATTGGCACCTCCAGGGGCTACACCTTC.

This clone was seen a handful of times. The chain employs TRBV12-5 and TRBJ1-1, with D perhaps TRBD1 (6 bases). Germline lookup yields CDR1 LGHNT and CDR2 FRNRAP. The CDR3 totals 13 residues. V dropped 3 bases and J dropped 5 bases, with 10 bases sitting between them. DNA for the CDR3: TGTGCTAGTGGTTTAAGGGGGGGGACTGAAGCTTTCTTT. It specifies CASGLRGGTEAFF.

This clone was recorded only once. The J gene is TRBJ2-7, the V gene TRBV11-1; 7 bases map to TRBD1. Germline CDR1 SGHAT, CDR2 FQDESV (reference sequence). Trimming took 5 bases from V and 2 from J; bases not matched to a gene: 6. CDR3 length: 14 residues. The CDR3 sequence is CASSDRDQAYEQYF. The CDR3, as DNA: TGTGCCAGCAGCGACAGGGACCAAGCCTACGAGCAGTACTTC.

The J gene is TRBJ2-1, the V gene TRBV18; D gene uncertain. This CDR3 contains 12 residues. Germline V gene data show CDR1 as KGHSH and CDR2 as LQKENI. Deletions cut 3 bases from V and 7 bases from J, with 7 bases between. The DNA for the CDR3 is TGTGCCAGCTCACCGACCCGAAATGAGCAGTTCTTC. Its protein is CASSPTRNEQFF.

V and J are TRBV19 and TRBJ2-7; no clear D. The CDR3 runs 15 residues. Germline lookup yields CDR1 LNHDA and CDR2 SQIVND (reference sequence). The V end lost 4 bases, the J end lost 3 bases, and 16 bases lay between the germline ends. CDR3 region: CASSSPGSLRYEQYF. The CDR3 coding sequence is TGTGCCAGTAGTAGCCCTGGCAGCCTACGCTACGAGCAGTACTTC.

The chain is built from TRBV30 and TRBJ1-6; D is ambiguous. Germline V CDR1 and CDR2: GTSNPN, SVGIG (reference sequence). This CDR3 region has 14 residues. The ends were cut back, 2 bases at V and 9 bases at J, with 14 bases in the middle. CDR3 residues: CAWSLNSGVSPLHF. CDR3 bases: TGTGCCTGGAGTTTGAATAGCGGTGTTTCACCCCTCCACTTT.

The chain combines TRBV9 with TRBJ2-1; TRBD1 matches at 9 bases. Germline V gene sequence: CDR1 SGDLS, CDR2 YYNGEE. The J segment lost 2 bases and the V segment lost 3 bases, leaving 6 bases of the junction unmatched. CDR3 length: 16 residues. DNA of the CDR3: TGTGCCAGCAGCGAGGTAGGACAGGGGCCCTACAATGAGCAGTTCTTC. Protein product: CASSEVGQGPYNEQFF.

The chain employs TRBV7-7 and TRBJ1-1; D gene uncertain. This CDR3 region has 15 residues. Looked up from germline, CDR1 is SSHAT and CDR2 is FNYEAQ (reference sequence). V was shortened by 7 bases and J by 1 base, with 16 bases between the two germline ends. This chain's CDR3 is CASNPTDPPNTEAFF. Written as DNA, the CDR3 is TGTGCCAGCAACCCCACGGACCCTCCGAACACTGAAGCTTTCTTT.

The chain couples TRBV6-1 to TRBJ1-1; 7 bases fit TRBD1. The V and J ends lost 6 bases and 0 bases, in that order; junction bases with no gene match: 4. Germline V lookup: CDR1 MNHNS, CDR2 SASEGT. This CDR3 is built from 14 residues. CDR3 sequence: CASRGTAMNTEAFF. The DNA for the CDR3 is TGTGCCAGCAGGGGGACAGCTATGAACACTGAAGCTTTCTTT.

V gene TRBV19 combines with J gene TRBJ2-2; D may be TRBD1 (8 bases). Looked up from germline, CDR1 is LNHDA and CDR2 is SQIVND (reference sequence). Trimming took off 5 bases at V and 5 bases at J, with 15 bases between the two ends. The CDR3 is 15 amino acids. The CDR3 loop reads CASSLYRGGTGELFF. CDR3 nucleotides: TGTGCCAGTAGTCTGTACAGGGGGGGTACCGGGGAGCTGTTTTTT.

The chain has TRBV3-1 (or the pseudogene TRBV3-2) and TRBJ2-1; maybe TRBD2 (7 bases). Trimming pared 3 bases from V and 2 bases from J, leaving 20 bases between. CDR1 is LGHDT, CDR2 YNNKEL, per germline (reference sequence). This CDR3 has 18 residues. As DNA, the CDR3 is TGTGCCAGCAGCCAGGGATTCGGGGGAGGGGGGGCCTACAATGAGCAGTTCTTC. Protein sequence: CASSQGFGGGGAYNEQFF.

The V call is TRBV27, the J call TRBJ1-1; TRBD1 is a possible D gene (6 bases). This CDR3 contains 17 residues. Trimming removed 5 bases at V and 0 bases at J, with 19 bases between. Germline assignment: CDR1 MNHEY and CDR2 SMNVEV (reference sequence). CDR3 region: CASSPGTGRTLNTEAFF. Here the CDR3 DNA reads TGTGCCAGCAGTCCCGGCACAGGGAGGACCCTGAACACTGAAGCTTTCTTT.

The chain has TRBV19 and TRBJ2-6; D gene uncertain. The CDR3 contains 18 residues. Trimming pared 2 bases from V and 0 bases from J, leaving 14 bases between. Per the germline V gene, CDR1 is LNHDA and CDR2 is SQIVND (reference sequence). The CDR3 nucleotides read TGTGCCAGTAGTATACTAGGTAGGCGATCCTCTGGGGCCAACGTCCTGACTTTC. Its translation is CASSILGRRSSGANVLTF. The whole variable domain, remainder taken from reference TRBV19 and TRBJ2-6, is DGGITQSPKYLFRKEGQNVTLSCEQNLNHDAMYWYRQDPGQGLRLIYYSQIVNDFQKGDIAEGYSVSREKKESFPLTVTSAQKNPTAFYLCASSILGRRSSGANVLTFGAGSRLTVL.

The chain combines TRBV29-1 with TRBJ2-7; 11 positions match TRBD1. Unmatched junction bases numbered 2, after V lost 4 bases and J lost 0 bases. This CDR3 is 14 amino acids long. Germline assignment: CDR1 SQVTM and CDR2 ANQGSEA. The chain's CDR3 is CSVGGTGGSYEQYF. Written as DNA, the CDR3 is TGCAGCGTTGGCGGGACAGGGGGCTCCTACGAGCAGTACTTC.

The chain employs TRBV6-2 or TRBV6-3 and TRBJ1-5, with unresolved D. Germline lookup yields CDR1 MNHEY and CDR2 SVGEGT. The length of the CDR3 is 14 residues. V lost 4 bases to trimming and J lost 0 bases, with 7 bases between them. The CDR3 spells CASSFGSSNQPQHF. In DNA, the CDR3 is TGTGCCAGCAGTTTTGGCAGTAGCAATCAGCCCCAGCATTTT.